This T cell receptor (beta chain) comes out of a study of response to subunit inactivated influenza vaccine. This clonotype has just a few counts. What it binds is unknown. TCRdb fed the RT-PCR reads into MiXCR, producing one record per CDR3 protein. This table holds hundreds of thousands of distinct CDR3 sequences, approximately 13% found once. V dropped 0 bases and J dropped 7 bases, with 16 bases sitting between them. The CDR3 contains 15 residues. Germline values: CDR1 DFQATT, CDR2 SNEGSKA (reference sequence). Study results and caveats: Authors suggested seasonal influenza vaccinations each recruit few new T cells.

This TCR was sampled from a man between 45 and 60 years old who received an inactivated influenza vaccine. V gene TRBV20-1 combines with J gene TRBJ1-5, with a weak D call TRBD1 (5 bases). The sample in question was PBMCs from blood, obtained around seven weeks after vaccination. CDR3 DNA: TGCAGTGCTAGAGATAGGGTGGGGGTACAACAGCCCCAGCATTTT. Translating it yields CSARDRVGVQQPQHF.